The present entry profiles one T cell receptor (beta chain) with its context. TCRdb's copy holds only in-frame clones and misses some; the assay was immunoSEQ multiplex PCR. The sample has 75,000 to 85,000 clones, roughly 87% seen once. Germline CDR1 SGHNT, CDR2 YENEEA. Trimming pared 0 bases from V and 7 bases from J, leaving 1 base between. This CDR3 is 11 amino acids long. The data originate from a study of OX40 agonist ivuxolimab in advanced cancers. The sequencing used CD4+ or CD8+ T cells sorted from blood, collected in a trial of the OX40 agonist ivuxolimab. The chain couples TRBV11-3 to TRBJ2-1; D remains ambiguous. The sequence was collected from an adult with an advanced solid tumor such as melanoma, head and neck, liver or kidney cancer. The chain's CDR3 is CASSLENEQFF. CDR3 nucleotide sequence: TGTGCCAGCAGCTTAGAAAATGAGCAGTTCTTC.